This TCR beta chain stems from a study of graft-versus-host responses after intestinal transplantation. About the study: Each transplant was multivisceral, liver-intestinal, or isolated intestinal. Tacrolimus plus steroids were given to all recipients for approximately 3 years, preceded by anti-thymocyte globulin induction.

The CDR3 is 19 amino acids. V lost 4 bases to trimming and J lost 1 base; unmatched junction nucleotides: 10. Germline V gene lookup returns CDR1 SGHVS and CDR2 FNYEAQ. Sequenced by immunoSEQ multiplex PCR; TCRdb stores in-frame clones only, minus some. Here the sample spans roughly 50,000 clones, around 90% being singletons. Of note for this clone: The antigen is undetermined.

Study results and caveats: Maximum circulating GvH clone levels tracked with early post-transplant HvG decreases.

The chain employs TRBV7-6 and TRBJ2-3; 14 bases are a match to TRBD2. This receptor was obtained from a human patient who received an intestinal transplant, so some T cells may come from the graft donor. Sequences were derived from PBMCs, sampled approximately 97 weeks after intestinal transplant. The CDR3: CASSSPLGLAGEGTDTQYF. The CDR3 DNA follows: TGTGCCAGCAGCTCCCCCCTGGGACTAGCGGGGGAAGGCACAGATACGCAGTATTTT.